Shown below are 28 T cell receptor beta chains from a single sample sequenced in a study of T-cell reconstitution after alpha-beta-depleted transplantation in children. Preparing the TCRbeta library involved the use of unique molecular identifiers. TCRdb recomputed calls from the PCR reads with MiXCR, one row per CDR3 protein. There are just over 200,000 distinct CDR3 sequences in the sample; roughly 8.1% occur only once, and under 40% lies in the top ten. Sample: PBMCs, mostly from graft donor cells, taken 360 days after TCRalphabeta/CD19-depleted stem cell transplant. Receptors originate from a male patient under 10 years old who had a stem cell transplant for acute myeloid leukemia, so the T cells may come from the graft donor.

This clonotype has a count of ten or more. The rearrangement uses TRBV12-3 or TRBV12-4 and TRBJ1-5; possibly TRBD1 for D (5 bases). The V end was cut by 5 bases, the J end by 1 base, with 12 bases between. The CDR3 runs to 15 residues. CDR3 residues: CASSRREGSNQPQHF. As DNA, the CDR3 is TGTGCCAGCAGTAGAAGGGAGGGGAGCAATCAGCCCCAGCATTTT.

This clonotype was detected only a few times. The chain joins TRBV5-5 to TRBJ2-5, with 8 bases aligning to TRBD1. Germline lookup yields CDR1 SGHKS and CDR2 YYEKEE (reference sequence). The junction had 7 bases not matched to a gene; V was cut back by 3 bases and J by 3 bases. This CDR3 has 15 amino acids. CDR3: CASSSYRGRKETQYF. CDR3 DNA: TGTGCCAGCAGCTCCTACAGGGGGAGGAAAGAGACCCAGTACTTC.

This clonotype was seen at least ten times. The genes are TRBV6-2 or TRBV6-3 and TRBJ2-6; D remains ambiguous. This CDR3 is built from 11 residues. Germline V gene lookup returns CDR1 MNHEY and CDR2 SVGEGT. Trimming cost V 7 bases and J 10 bases, with 8 bases left between them. CDR3 loop: CASTNYNVLTF. Written as DNA, the CDR3 is TGTGCCAGCACCAACTATAACGTCCTGACTTTC.

In its sample, this clonotype was seen a few times. The J gene is TRBJ1-3, the V gene TRBV6-1; D is undetermined. Germline V lookup: CDR1 MNHNS, CDR2 SASEGT. The CDR3 is 14 residues long. Between the trimmed V and J ends, which lost 2 bases and 4 bases, there was a span of 9 bases. CDR3 in amino acids: CASSEQGRGNTIYF. CDR3 coding DNA: TGTGCCAGCAGTGAACAAGGGAGAGGAAACACCATATATTTT.

There are a few counts of this clonotype. J is TRBJ2-7 and V is TRBV20-1; D might be TRBD2 (5 bases). Trimming took 6 bases from V and 2 from J, leaving 11 bases between them. The CDR3 totals 12 residues. CDR1 is DFQATT, CDR2 SNEGSKA, per germline (reference sequence). This chain's CDR3 is CSANRLTYEQYF. In DNA form, the CDR3 reads TGCAGTGCAAATAGACTAACCTACGAGCAGTACTTC.

This clonotype was seen ten or more times. This rearrangement joins TRBV20-1 to TRBJ2-7; D is unresolved. Deletions cut 6 bases from V and 0 bases from J, with 12 bases between. Germline CDR1 and CDR2: DFQATT and SNEGSKA (reference sequence). This CDR3 has 13 amino acids. CDR3 DNA: TGCAGTGCATCGGCCGGTACCTCCTACGAGCAGTACTTC. This codes for CSASAGTSYEQYF.

This clonotype was detected ten times or more. J is TRBJ2-1 and V is TRBV20-1; 14 positions agree with TRBD2. The CDR3 runs to 16 residues. The germline CDR1 and CDR2 sequences are DFQATT and SNEGSKA (reference sequence). The ends lost 2 bases at V and 7 bases at J; junction bases unmatched: 7. Here the CDR3 reads CSARPGLAGGWNEQFF. CDR3 nucleotide sequence: TGCAGTGCTAGACCCGGACTAGCGGGAGGTTGGAATGAGCAGTTCTTC.

This clonotype is termed medium-sized. The rearrangement links TRBV2 to TRBJ2-5, with D perhaps matching TRBD1 (6 bases). This CDR3 is 13 amino acids long. The ends were cut back, 5 bases at V and 3 bases at J, with 10 bases in the middle. CDR1 and CDR2 from the germline V gene are SNHLY and FYNNEI. The CDR3: CASSPRTEETQYF. DNA for the CDR3: TGTGCCAGCAGTCCCCGGACAGAAGAGACCCAGTACTTC.

This clonotype has at least ten counts. This chain connects TRBV5-6 to TRBJ2-3; 12 nucleotides match TRBD2. The CDR3 has 17 amino acids. Germline loops: CDR1 SGHDT, CDR2 YYEEEE. Trimming removed 6 bases from V and 0 bases from J; junction bases left unmatched: 8. Here the CDR3 reads CASTRGLAGSSTDTQYF. CDR3 coding DNA: TGTGCCAGCACCCGCGGACTAGCGGGGAGTAGCACAGATACGCAGTATTTT. Variable domain in full (rest from reference TRBV5-6 and TRBJ2-3): DAGVTQSPTHLIKTRGQQVTLRCSPKSGHDTVSWYQQALGQGPQFIFQYYEEEERQRGNFPDRFSGHQFPNYSSELNVNALLLGDSALYLCASTRGLAGSSTDTQYFGPGTRLTVL.

This sequence joins TRBV5-1 and TRBJ2-3, with D hard to call. The CDR3 is 17 amino acids. The germline gives CDR1 SGHRS, CDR2 YFSETQ. V lost 4 bases to trimming and J lost 0 bases, with 18 bases between them. The CDR3 here is CASSQTRAARSTDTQYF. The CDR3 coding sequence is TGCGCCAGCAGCCAAACTCGGGCTGCCCGAAGCACAGATACGCAGTATTTT.

In its sample, this clonotype was seen many times. The chain couples TRBV12-3 or TRBV12-4 to TRBJ1-3; weak D call: TRBD1 (6 bases). The CDR3 is 18 residues long. Deletions cut 2 bases from V and 0 bases from J, with 17 bases between. Here the CDR3 reads CASSLYTGKKPSGNTIYF. CDR3 sequence (DNA): TGTGCCAGCAGTTTATACACAGGGAAAAAGCCCTCTGGAAACACCATATATTTT.

This clonotype has more than one count but fewer than ten. CDR3 DNA sequence: TGCGCCAGCAGCCCGGAACCGCGAGGGTATGGCTACACCTTC. Translating it yields CASSPEPRGYGYTF. The chain joins TRBV5-1 to TRBJ1-2, with D unclear. The CDR3 covers 14 residues. Germline V CDR1 and CDR2: SGHRS, YFSETQ. Trimming took off 4 bases at V and 5 bases at J, with 15 bases between the two ends.

This clonotype was seen a few times. The J gene is TRBJ2-5, the V gene TRBV7-2; perhaps D is TRBD1 or TRBD2 (5 bases each). The CDR3 has 14 amino acids. V lost 3 bases, J lost 5 bases, and 13 bases lay in between. Germline values: CDR1 SGHTA, CDR2 FQGNSA. CDR3 nucleotide sequence: TGTGCCAGCAGCTTTTTGCAGGGCGGGGAGACCCAGTACTTC. As protein: CASSFLQGGETQYF.

This clonotype has a handful of counts. The gene calls are TRBV18 and TRBJ2-3, with 9 bases matching TRBD2. Germline values: CDR1 KGHSH, CDR2 LQKENI. The CDR3 is made up of 18 amino acids. Unmatched junction bases numbered 10, after V lost 3 bases and J lost 0 bases. The chain's CDR3 is CASSPRAGGVTSTDTQYF. CDR3 DNA sequence: TGTGCCAGCTCACCTCGAGCGGGAGGTGTAACTAGCACAGATACGCAGTATTTT. Together with reference TRBV18 and TRBJ2-3, the CDR3 gives the full variable domain: NAGVMQNPRHLVRRRGQEARLRCSPMKGHSHVYWYRQLPEEGLKFMVYLQKENIIDESGMPKERFSAEFPKEGPSILRIQQVVRGDSAAYFCASSPRAGGVTSTDTQYFGPGTRLTVL.

The CDR3 loop is CASSPLTGASYEQYF. The CDR3 nucleotides are TGCGCCAGCAGCCCGCTCACAGGGGCCTCCTACGAGCAGTACTTC. The chain is built from TRBV5-1 and TRBJ2-7, with 7 bases matching TRBD1. V was clipped by 4 bases and J by 0 bases; unmatched bases: 7. This CDR3 region has 15 residues. Germline V gene data show CDR1 as SGHRS and CDR2 as YFSETQ.

This clonotype was detected only a few times. Written as DNA, the CDR3 is TGCGCCAGCAGCTTGATGGGACAGCGAACGGGAAACACCATATATTTT. Translating gives CASSLMGQRTGNTIYF. This chain links TRBV5-1 with TRBJ1-3, with 7 bases that match TRBD1. Germline loops: CDR1 SGHRS, CDR2 YFSETQ. J lost 4 bases, V lost 1 base, and 8 bases had no gene match. The CDR3 is made up of 16 amino acids.

V usage is TRBV7-2 and J usage is TRBJ2-3, with 7 bases that match TRBD1. Germline V lookup: CDR1 SGHTA, CDR2 FQGNSA. The V and J ends lost 4 bases and 5 bases, in that order; junction bases with no gene match: 15. The CDR3 is made up of 17 amino acids. CDR3 nucleotides: TGTGCCAGCAGCTACCACCGTACCGGACAGGCTCGAGATACGCAGTATTTT. Protein product: CASSYHRTGQARDTQYF.

This clonotype was detected a few times. For the CDR3, the DNA is TGTGCCAGCAGCCCCAAGTCTTTCCCGGGTGAGCAGTTCTTC. Amino acids: CASSPKSFPGEQFF. The chain carries TRBV7-6 and TRBJ2-1; D uncertain. This CDR3 is 14 amino acids long. Per germline, CDR1 SGHVS and CDR2 FNYEAQ. Trimming shortened V by 5 bases and J by 9 bases, and 17 bases separated the two germline ends. Using reference TRBV7-6 and TRBJ2-1 for the parts outside the CDR3, the full variable domain is GAGVSQSPRYKVTKRGQDVALRCDPISGHVSLYWYRQALGQGPEFLTYFNYEAQQDKSGLPNDRFSAERPEGSISTLTIQRTEQRDSAMYRCASSPKSFPGEQFFGPGTRLTVL.

This clonotype came up a few times. The V gene is TRBV4-1, the J gene TRBJ2-7; D is undetermined. The CDR3 sequence is 13 residues long. Germline CDR1 is MGHRA and CDR2 is YSYEKL. Trimming took 0 bases from V and 3 from J, leaving 6 bases between them. The CDR3 DNA reads TGCGCCAGCAGCCAAGATCGGATCTACGAGCAGTACTTC. This codes for CASSQDRIYEQYF.

This clonotype occurred many times. The genes are TRBV5-1 and TRBJ2-1; 12 positions match TRBD2. The junction had 8 bases not matched to a gene; V was cut back by 4 bases and J by 0 bases. The CDR3 length is 18 residues. Germline V gene lookup returns CDR1 SGHRS and CDR2 YFSETQ. CDR3 region: CASSHPSGGALSYNEQFF. Written as DNA, the CDR3 is TGCGCCAGCAGCCACCCTAGCGGGGGGGCTCTCTCCTACAATGAGCAGTTCTTC.

This clonotype was observed at least ten times. V usage is TRBV4-2 and J usage is TRBJ2-1, with 8 bases identical to TRBD2. From germline, CDR1 is LGHNA and CDR2 YNFKEQ. CDR3 size: 16 residues. J was trimmed by 4 bases and V by 4 bases; bases with no gene match: 9. The CDR3 sequence: CASSRPRGGDYNEQFF. CDR3 bases: TGTGCCAGCAGCCGCCCCCGGGGGGGAGATTACAATGAGCAGTTCTTC.

This clonotype was counted at least ten times. V usage is TRBV10-3 and J usage is TRBJ1-6, with D perhaps matching TRBD1 (5 bases). Germline V gives CDR1 ENHRY, CDR2 SYGVKD. The CDR3 is 15 amino acids. V gave up 3 bases and J gave up 10 bases, with 16 bases separating them. The CDR3 DNA reads as TGTGCCATCAGTGACAGGGTCGAGGGCGCCTCACCCCTCCACTTT. It translates to CAISDRVEGASPLHF.

This clonotype has only a few counts. The chain links TRBV7-3 to TRBJ2-3; D possibly corresponds to TRBD2 (5 bases). This CDR3 spans 15 amino acids. V shed 4 bases and J shed 6 bases, with 17 bases lying between them. Germline V lookup: CDR1 SGHTA, CDR2 FQGTGA. The CDR3 reads CASSSTPVLADTQYF. The CDR3 DNA reads as TGTGCCAGCAGCTCAACCCCCGTCCTAGCTGATACGCAGTATTTT.

This clonotype has a count of ten or more. This chain links TRBV5-1 with TRBJ2-1; a weak D match, TRBD2 (6 bases). V was shortened by 3 bases and J by 8 bases, with 24 bases between the two germline ends. The CDR3 runs to 17 residues. Germline CDR1 reads SGHRS; CDR2 reads YFSETQ. For the CDR3, the DNA is TGCGCCAGCAGCTATACCCACCGGGACTCAACCCGGGATGAGCAGTTCTTC. Translation gives CASSYTHRDSTRDEQFF.

The genes are TRBV7-3 and TRBJ2-2; the D gene could be TRBD1 or TRBD2 (6 bases each). Germline loops: CDR1 SGHTA, CDR2 FQGTGA. This CDR3 has 15 residues. V dropped 3 bases and J dropped 5 bases, with 13 bases sitting between them. The CDR3 DNA reads as TGTGCCAGCAGCTTTTGGGGGGCTCCGACCGGGGAGCTGTTTTTT. Protein: CASSFWGAPTGELFF.

The table lists this clonotype with a count of one. CDR3 nucleotide sequence: TGTGCCAGCAGTAGTCCCCTTGAGGGGGCCTTCTCTGGGGCCAACGTCCTGACTTTC. Translation gives CASSSPLEGAFSGANVLTF. V is TRBV2 and J is TRBJ2-6; TRBD1 matches at 7 bases. Losses at the gene ends were 5 bases for V and 0 bases for J; bases not matched to a gene: 13. CDR3 length: 19 amino acids. The germline V gene encodes CDR1 SNHLY and CDR2 FYNNEI. Full variable domain (missing parts from reference TRBV2 and TRBJ2-6): EPEVTQTPSHQVTQMGQEVILRCVPISNHLYFYWYRQILGQKVEFLVSFYNNEISEKSEIFDDQFSVERPDGSNFTLKIRSTKLEDSAMYFCASSSPLEGAFSGANVLTFGAGSRLTVL.

The chain combines TRBV11-1 with TRBJ2-5; TRBD2 agrees at 7 bases. Germline values: CDR1 SGHAT, CDR2 FQDESV (reference sequence). The CDR3 contains 16 residues. The J segment lost 7 bases and the V segment lost 3 bases, leaving 14 bases of the junction unmatched. This CDR3 reads CASSLASGRPTGTQYF. The CDR3 region has the DNA TGTGCCAGCAGCTTGGCTAGCGGACGTCCGACGGGGACCCAGTACTTC.

The chain joins TRBV11-3 to TRBJ2-3; D possibly corresponds to TRBD2 (6 bases). Trimming removed 5 bases from V and 1 base from J, with 16 bases in between. Germline values: CDR1 SGHNT, CDR2 YENEEA. This CDR3 has 16 amino acids. The CDR3 loop reads CASSPGRESGTDTQYF. The CDR3 coding sequence is TGTGCCAGCAGCCCGGGACGGGAGTCGGGCACAGATACGCAGTATTTT.